The present T cell receptor beta chain was sequenced within a study of blood T cell repertoires in COVID-19. The wider study: The study drew acute and convalescent COVID-19 samples from the United States, Italy and Spain. Sources were T cells, B-cell-depleted T cells, or PBMCs; the material itself was cDNA or gDNA.

As handled by the study authors: Estimation of nucleated cell counts was performed using reference gene primer amplification. Clones were read by immunoSEQ multiplex PCR, and TCRdb kept only the in-frame ones, dropping some. V and J calls and clone size are as listed in that table; D and trimming were resolved from the DNA. The table lists about 120,000 clones, about two thirds of them singletons. The CDR3 length is 15 residues. V was trimmed by 6 bases and J by 5 bases, leaving 19 bases between them. Looked up from germline, CDR1 is MNHEY and CDR2 is SVGAGI. Sequenced material: peripheral blood. J is TRBJ1-1 and V is TRBV6-5, with D possibly being TRBD1 (6 bases). The sequence was collected from a human donor with acute or convalescent COVID-19. The donor label of this sample is uncertain. CDR3 coding DNA: TGTGCCAGCAGGATGAATCCCTACGACAGGACTGAAGCTTTCTTT. Protein: CASRMNPYDRTEAFF.